This T cell receptor (beta chain) was recorded in a study of PD-1 blockade in classical Hodgkin lymphoma. Data came from immunoSEQ multiplex PCR; TCRdb stores just in-frame clones and leaves some out. The sample includes thousands of clones, just under 85% of them seen just once. General study points: The drivers behind the repertoire differences, possibly disease activity or prior therapy, remain undefined.

The CDR3 contains 15 residues. V was pared by 3 bases and J by 6 bases, with 8 bases of the junction left unmatched. The germline V gene encodes CDR1 SSHAT and CDR2 FNYEAQ (reference sequence). On this clone: Its target is not known.

Every one of the patients relapsed after autologous stem cell transplantation (brentuximab vedotin exposure was variable). The TCR comes from a human donor with classical Hodgkin lymphoma. The sample in question was peripheral blood mononuclear cells (PBMCs), obtained at baseline. The chain couples TRBV7-7 to TRBJ2-3; TRBD2 matches at 8 bases. The CDR3, as DNA: TGTGCCAGCAGCTTTTCCGGGAGGGCGATGGATACGCAGTATTTT. Translating it yields CASSFSGRAMDTQYF. The entire variable domain, with the rest obtained from reference TRBV7-7 and TRBJ2-3, is as follows: GAGVSQSPRYKVTKRGQDVTLRCDPISSHATLYWYQQALGQGPEFLTYFNYEAQPDKSGLPSDRFSAERPEGSISTLTIQRTEQRDSAMYRCASSFSGRAMDTQYFGPGTRLTVL.